The T cell receptor beta chain described here comes from a study of OX40 agonist ivuxolimab in advanced cancers. Broadly, across the study: Ivuxolimab, which targeted the costimulatory receptor OX40 (CD134), was an agonistic, fully human IgG2 monoclonal antibody. Partial responses occurred in three dose-escalation patients: two with cutaneous melanoma and one with hepatocellular carcinoma. The point of sequencing TCRbeta in the periphery was to test whether ivuxolimab changed TCR sequence diversity and drove clonal T-cell expansion. Intravenous ivuxolimab was administered to patients every 2 weeks at six dose levels: 0.01, 0.1, 0.3, 1.5, 3 and 10 mg/kg. In the dose-escalation cohort, approximately 82% of patients were male, and the mean age was roughly 60 years with a range of roughly 23 to 79. Of the 50 to 55 dose-escalation patients, hepatocellular carcinoma was present in about 20, melanoma in around 15, renal cell carcinoma in 9 and head and neck cancer in 9. Patients were allowed to have had prior anti-PD-1, anti-PD-L1 or anti-CTLA-4 therapy, and 30% to 50% of the dose-escalation patients had previously received checkpoint inhibitors. The paper describes the monotherapy dose-escalation part (N ≈ 51 patients) of the phase I trial of ivuxolimab. General findings and caveats noted by the study authors: In the 0.1-3.0 mg/kg groups, partial responders had among the lowest normalized peripheral clonal expansion, particularly in CD8+ T cells. At doses of 0.1 to 3.0 mg/kg, clonal expansion of both CD4+ and CD8+ blood T cells was observed from baseline to week 6. Low levels of normalized T-cell clonal expansion were also seen in some patients who did not respond. Antigen specificity was not determined for the clonally expanded peripheral T cells. After ivuxolimab, CD8+ T cells had more expanded clones than CD4+ T cells on average.

For sequencing of the TCRbeta CDR3 region, genomic DNA was extracted from the sorted cells. The immunoSEQ Assay was used for sequencing of TCRbeta CDR3 regions. In TCRdb, the immuneACCESS table is reduced to in-frame sequences with V and J assigned. These tables do not hold every clone; where another copy was compared, an unresolved V gene accounts for under half, and the others remain unexplained. The sample profile shows over 70,000 clones; just under 90% of them were found once. The ten largest clones represent over 9.5% of the sample. Patients with autoimmune disease history or receiving systemic immunosuppression were excluded from the trial. In every dose cohort, peripheral blood was drawn for TCR sequencing at baseline, cycle 4 day 1, and cycle 7 day 1. Samples were obtained from an open-label, multicenter, first-in-human phase I dose-escalation trial of ivuxolimab. Adults with locally advanced or metastatic melanoma, renal cell, hepatocellular, or head and neck squamous cell carcinoma were enrolled in the trial. Before TCR sequencing, CD4+ T cells and CD8+ T cells were sorted from peripheral blood as separate populations.

Remarks on this clone: Its antigen remains unidentified. No base quality values were provided; no much bigger clone lies one nucleotide off.

The TCR sequence derives from an adult with an advanced solid tumor such as melanoma, head and neck, liver or kidney cancer. This material consisted of CD4+ or CD8+ T cells sorted from blood, taken in a trial of the OX40 agonist ivuxolimab.

The bases read TGTGCCAGCAGCTCCGGAGCGGGCACTGAAGCTTTCTTT. This translates into CASSSGAGTEAFF. Recombination linked TRBV11-3 to TRBJ1-1; the D gene cannot be named for sure. CDR1 and CDR2 were assigned from the germline V gene as SGHNT and YENEEA. From its cysteine to its phenylalanine, the CDR3 spans 13 amino acids. Only CDR3 DNA remains: 39 bases, in frame from the first base. V loses 4 bases, J loses 4 bases, and the germline ends lie 10 bases apart.